Sequencing of this TCR beta chain was carried out in a study of blood T cell repertoires in COVID-19. Whole-study context: T cells, B-cell-depleted T cells, or PBMCs provided the cDNA or gDNA that served as material.

Participant reports of clinical history set cohort assignment. Recovered Cohort 3 donors showed two negative PCRs, clearance, or symptom resolution. CDR1 is LNHDA and CDR2 is SQIVND in the germline V gene (reference sequence). CDR3 length: 15 residues. Unmatched junction bases numbered 8, after V lost 6 bases and J lost 1 base. TCRdb's copy holds only in-frame clones and misses some; the assay was immunoSEQ multiplex PCR. Of approximately 310,000 clones listed, 80% to 90% are singletons. The source material was PBMCs or T cells enriched from blood (not recorded which). This chain connects TRBV19 to TRBJ2-5, with 7 bases aligning to TRBD1. The sequence was collected from a man aged 25-40 years who had recovered from COVID-19. This CDR3 is CASSAGTGAQETQYF. The CDR3 DNA follows: TGTGCCAGTAGCGCCGGCACAGGGGCCCAAGAGACCCAGTACTTC.